This TCR beta chain was observed in a study of cytomegalovirus exposure and HLA in healthy donors. Regarding the study as a whole: TCR beta chain V- and J-gene trimming was linked, in a later analysis, to a missense variant in DCLRE1C. Overall, approximately 150 TCR beta chains were annotated as cytomegalovirus-associated.

CDR1 is SNHLY, CDR2 FYNNEI, per germline. The CDR3 totals 13 residues. The V end was cut by 4 bases, the J end by 0 bases, with 6 bases between. Researchers ran the PCR with 60 Vbeta and 13 Jbeta primers. The data were produced by immunoSEQ multiplex PCR, yet TCRdb's version contains in-frame clones alone and is incomplete. Found here are 160,000 or so clones, 60% to 85% of them singletons; the top ten hold roughly 3%. A remark on this clone: Its antigen is unidentified.

The receptor's source is a woman in her thirties or forties in good health and CMV-seronegative. Sequenced: PBMCs. The genes are TRBV2 and TRBJ2-5; D gene unclear. The CDR3 DNA sequence: TGTGCCAGCAGTGCCCCAGACCAAGAGACCCAGTACTTC. Translated: CASSAPDQETQYF.